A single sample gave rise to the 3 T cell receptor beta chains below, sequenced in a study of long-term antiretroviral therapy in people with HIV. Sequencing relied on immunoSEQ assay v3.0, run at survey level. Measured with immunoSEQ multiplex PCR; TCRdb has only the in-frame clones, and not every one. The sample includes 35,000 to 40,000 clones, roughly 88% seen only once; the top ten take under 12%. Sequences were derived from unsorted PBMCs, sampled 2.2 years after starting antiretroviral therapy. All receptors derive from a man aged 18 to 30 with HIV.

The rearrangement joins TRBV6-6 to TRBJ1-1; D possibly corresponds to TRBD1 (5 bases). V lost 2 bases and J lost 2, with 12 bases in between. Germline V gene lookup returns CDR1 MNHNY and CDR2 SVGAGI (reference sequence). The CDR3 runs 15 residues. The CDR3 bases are TGTGCCAGCAGTTACCCTGGGGGAGGCAACACTGAAGCTTTCTTT. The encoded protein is CASSYPGGGNTEAFF.

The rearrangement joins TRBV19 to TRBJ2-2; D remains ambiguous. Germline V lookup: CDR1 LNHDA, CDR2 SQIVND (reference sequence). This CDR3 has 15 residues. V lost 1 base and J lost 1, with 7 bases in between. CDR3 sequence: CASSIGAGNTGELFF. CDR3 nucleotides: TGTGCCAGTAGTATAGGGGCAGGGAACACCGGGGAGCTGTTTTTT.

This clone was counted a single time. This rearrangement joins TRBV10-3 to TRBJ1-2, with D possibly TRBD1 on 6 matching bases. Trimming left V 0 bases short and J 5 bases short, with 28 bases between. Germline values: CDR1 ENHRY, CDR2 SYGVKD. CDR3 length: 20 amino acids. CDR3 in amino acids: CAISESKPGVQKLNFYGYTF. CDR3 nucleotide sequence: TGTGCCATCAGTGAGTCAAAACCAGGGGTACAGAAGCTGAACTTTTATGGCTACACCTTC.